The subject of this entry is one T cell receptor beta chain. Its target is unknown. The data belong to a study of T cells in localized non-small cell lung cancer. The protocol was immunoSEQ multiplex PCR, while the TCRdb copy is restricted to in-frame clones and leaves out a portion. This sample carries tens of thousands of clones, 70% to 90% of them seen once, and the ten largest clones take approximately 2.4%. Study-wide points: Tumor trailed uninvolved adjacent lung in T cell clonality, which peaked there. In adjacent lung appeared a median around 59 of the top 100 tumor clones.

From germline, CDR1 is SGHNT and CDR2 YYREEE (reference sequence). V gave up 5 bases and J gave up 6 bases; unmatched junction bases: 13. The CDR3 sequence is 15 residues long. The rearrangement links TRBV5-4 to TRBJ1-2; 7 bases agree with TRBD1. This sequence originates from a man aged 35 to 70 with stage II lung adenocarcinoma. The sequencing here drew on PBMCs, taken before any cancer treatment. CDR3 nucleotide sequence: TGTGCCAGCAGAAAACAGGGGAGAGGGGAAGATGGCTACACCTTC. It specifies CASRKQGRGEDGYTF.